This T cell receptor beta chain derives from a study of T cells in localized non-small cell lung cancer. Germline V CDR1 and CDR2: MNHGY, SAAAGT. J lost 0 bases, V lost 6 bases, and 11 bases had no gene match. This CDR3 region has 17 residues. Whole-study findings and limits: A denser population of T cells in blood accompanied longer overall survival.

Data came from immunoSEQ multiplex PCR; TCRdb stores just in-frame clones and leaves some out. Among roughly 2,200 clones listed, 23% were seen once. As to this clone: Its antigen is not identified.

This receptor was taken from a man aged 40 to 70 with stage III lung adenocarcinoma. The sample was lung tumor tissue, taken before any cancer treatment. The rearrangement joins TRBV6-8 to TRBJ2-1; TRBD2 matches 7 bases. The CDR3 DNA is TGTGCCAGCAGGGGAGAGGGGAGGGCCCGCTCCTACAATGAGCAGTTCTTC. Its protein product is CASRGEGRARSYNEQFF.